This entry features one T cell receptor (beta chain) sequence. No antigen is known for it. This sample is part of a study of T cell responses to AZD1222 COVID-19 vaccine. Pooling covered second doses at about 4 or about 12 weeks. The ends lost 5 bases at V and 3 bases at J; junction bases unmatched: 7. This CDR3 is 15 amino acids long. CDR1 MNHEY and CDR2 SVGAGI come from the germline V gene. The data were produced by immunoSEQ multiplex PCR, yet TCRdb's version contains in-frame clones alone and is incomplete. The sample includes 100,000 to 120,000 clones, around 90% of them seen just once. Broader study findings: Reports say nearly half of spike-specific TCRs go after unmutated variant regions. Among AZD1222 vaccinees, only 5 to 7 were seropositive at baseline.

The chain has TRBV6-5 and TRBJ2-7, with 10 bases aligning to TRBD1. The TCR was taken from an adult who received the AZD1222 COVID-19 vaccine. Sequenced material: peripheral blood, taken 28 days after the second AZD1222 dose. The CDR3 DNA is TGTGCCAGCAGTACTTGGGACAGGGGTGGCTACGAGCAGTACTTC. Encoded protein: CASSTWDRGGYEQYF.